Presented here are 4 T cell receptor beta chains from one specimen sequenced in a study of T cell responses to AZD1222 COVID-19 vaccine. The table came from immunoSEQ multiplex PCR; TCRdb's copy has only in-frame clones and leaves some out. The repertoire has 100,000 to 150,000 clones, around 86% of them found once; the top ten carry 7.7%. Material: peripheral blood, obtained on day 0 of AZD1222 vaccination. These receptors originate from an adult in good health.

This clone was picked up one time. CDR3 sequence reads: CASSSRATGPPYGYTF. CDR3 nucleotides: TGTGCCAGCAGCTCACGGGCCACAGGGCCTCCGTATGGCTACACCTTC. The chain carries TRBV5-6 and TRBJ1-2, with D tentatively TRBD1 (6 bases). The germline V gene has CDR1 SGHDT and CDR2 YYEEEE. V was trimmed by 3 bases and J by 5 bases, leaving 20 bases between them. The CDR3 sequence is 16 residues long.

There are a few counts of this clone. The chain links TRBV14 to TRBJ2-5; weak D call: TRBD1 (5 bases). The germline V gene has CDR1 SGHDN and CDR2 FVKESK. V lost 3 bases, J lost 5 bases, and 13 bases lay in between. The CDR3 sequence is 14 residues long. Here the CDR3 reads CASSHSRDRETQYF. CDR3 bases: TGTGCCAGCAGCCATTCCAGGGATCGGGAGACCCAGTACTTC.

The chain links TRBV5-1 to TRBJ2-1; D might be TRBD2 (6 bases). The V end was cut by 0 bases, the J end by 4 bases, with 14 bases between. In germline, CDR1 is SGHRS, CDR2 YFSETQ. The CDR3 has 16 residues. Written as DNA, the CDR3 is TGCGCCAGCAGCTTGGCCGGGACCGGGGGTTACAATGAGCAGTTCTTC. It specifies CASSLAGTGGYNEQFF. Full variable domain (rest looked up from reference TRBV5-1 and TRBJ2-1): KAGVTQTPRYLIKTRGQQVTLSCSPISGHRSVSWYQQTPGQGLQFLFEYFSETQRNKGNFPGRFSGRQFSNSRSEMNVSTLELGDSALYLCASSLAGTGGYNEQFFGPGTRLTVL.

This chain links TRBV11-2 with TRBJ1-3; D ambiguous. This CDR3 contains 13 residues. V was cut by 10 bases and J by 2 bases, with 12 bases left in between. The germline CDR1 and CDR2 sequences are SGHAT and FQNNGV. This CDR3 reads CANRVGPGNTIYF. In nucleotides, the CDR3 is TGTGCCAACCGGGTTGGGCCTGGAAACACCATATATTTT.